This entry lists 26 T cell receptor beta chains sequenced from one sample in a study of T-cell memory formation after mild COVID-19. One entry per CDR3 protein, called by TCRdb with MiXCR from the 5' RACE reads. There are hundreds of thousands of distinct CDR3 sequences in the sample; approximately 8.4% occur only once, and 22% lies in the top ten. Sequencing was performed on PBMCs or a T cell subset sorted from them (not recorded which). These receptors all stem from a man between 18 and 35 years old who had mild COVID-19 (a few samples of this study predate the infection). Cell type and time point are not known.

This clonotype occurred a few times. The rearrangement links TRBV12-3 or TRBV12-4 to TRBJ1-2; 7 bases match TRBD1. The CDR3 has 14 amino acids. Trimming cost V 6 bases and J 3 bases; bases outside gene matches: 7. The chain's CDR3 is CASSLIGTDYGYTF. CDR3 coding DNA: TGTGCCAGCAGCCTAATCGGGACAGACTATGGCTACACCTTC.

The chain uses TRBV6-2 or TRBV6-3 and TRBJ1-1; no firm D call. This CDR3 spans 13 amino acids. Germline-derived CDR1 and CDR2 are MNHEY and SVGEGT. V shed 6 bases and J shed 0 bases, with 8 bases lying between them. The chain's CDR3 is CASRLLLNTEAFF. In DNA form, the CDR3 reads TGTGCCAGCAGGTTACTCTTGAACACTGAAGCTTTCTTT.

The chain employs TRBV12-3 or TRBV12-4 and TRBJ2-5; a possible D gene is TRBD2 (5 bases). The ends were cut back, 5 bases at V and 5 bases at J, with 15 bases in the middle. This CDR3 region has 14 residues. The CDR3 bases are TGTGCCAGCAGTCCCATAGCGTCGCGGGAGACCCAGTACTTC. It yields the protein CASSPIASRETQYF.

The V gene is TRBV28, the J gene TRBJ2-4; tentative D call: TRBD1 (5 bases). The CDR3 totals 14 residues. Trimming took 3 bases from V and 7 from J, leaving 13 bases between them. Germline V lookup: CDR1 MDHEN, CDR2 SYDVKM. The CDR3, as DNA: TGTGCCAGCAGTTTTCGGTCAGGGCGGAACATTCAGTACTTC. Its translation: CASSFRSGRNIQYF.

This clonotype was seen only a few times. This sequence joins TRBV7-2 and TRBJ1-3; a weak D match, TRBD1 (5 bases). The ends were cut back, 1 base at V and 4 bases at J, with 8 bases in the middle. CDR3 length: 14 amino acids. Germline V gene sequence: CDR1 SGHTA, CDR2 FQGNSA. CDR3 nucleotide sequence: TGTGCCAGCAGCTTAGGGTGGGGCGGAAACACCATATATTTT. Its protein product is CASSLGWGGNTIYF.

The chain carries TRBV5-1 and TRBJ2-5; TRBD1 aligns across 7 bases. The trim removed 5 bases at V and 7 bases at J, leaving 17 bases unmatched. The length of the CDR3 is 16 residues. CDR1 SGHRS and CDR2 YFSETQ come from the germline V gene. CDR3 in DNA: TGCGCCAGCAGACCAACAGGGGTCCCCGGGCTTGGGACCCAGTACTTC. This translates into CASRPTGVPGLGTQYF.

This clonotype was counted at least ten times. This chain connects TRBV4-3 to TRBJ2-3; 16 bases match TRBD2. This CDR3 spans 17 amino acids. The junction had 3 bases not matched to a gene; V was cut back by 0 bases and J by 6 bases. Germline CDR1 LGHNA, CDR2 YSLEER. CDR3 coding DNA: TGCGCCAGCAGCCAAGAGGGACTAGCGGGGGGGAGCGATACGCAGTATTTT. Protein sequence: CASSQEGLAGGSDTQYF.

The chain couples TRBV6-2 or TRBV6-3 to TRBJ2-2; maybe TRBD2 (6 bases). Per the germline V gene, CDR1 is MNHEY and CDR2 is SVGEGT. The CDR3 has 10 amino acids. The V end was cut by 11 bases, the J end by 6 bases, with 7 bases between. The CDR3 bases are TGTGCCGGCGGGGCCGGGGAGCTGTTTTTT. It encodes CAGGAGELFF.

This clonotype has ten or more counts. This chain links TRBV3-1 with TRBJ2-5; a possible D gene is TRBD2 (6 bases). CDR1 and CDR2 (germline): LGHDT, YNNKEL (reference sequence). This CDR3 is built from 15 residues. V was cut by 0 bases and J by 2 bases, with 10 bases left in between. The CDR3 sequence: CASSQDLGGQETQYF. The CDR3 DNA reads as TGTGCCAGCAGCCAAGATCTGGGGGGACAAGAGACCCAGTACTTC.

This clonotype was seen only a few times. The rearrangement joins TRBV5-1 to TRBJ1-1; weak D call: TRBD1 (5 bases). The V and J ends lost 7 bases and 4 bases respectively, with 17 bases between them. This CDR3 has 14 residues. Per the germline V gene, CDR1 is SGHRS and CDR2 is YFSETQ. CDR3: CASRPSVGTTEAFF. DNA of the CDR3: TGCGCCAGCCGACCAAGTGTAGGGACCACTGAAGCTTTCTTT.

The rearrangement joins TRBV10-3 to TRBJ2-7, with 7 positions matching TRBD2. The CDR3 extends over 16 amino acids. Trimming at V came to 3 bases and at J to 4 bases, leaving 12 bases not matched to a gene. Germline V gives CDR1 ENHRY, CDR2 SYGVKD. The DNA for the CDR3 is TGTGCCATCAGTGATGAAGCGGGAAAGCGCCTGTACGAGCAGTACTTC. Encoded protein: CAISDEAGKRLYEQYF.

The genes are TRBV7-9 and TRBJ1-5; unclear D gene. CDR1 is SEHNR and CDR2 is FQNEAQ in the germline V gene (reference sequence). V was trimmed by 4 bases and J by 9 bases, leaving 13 bases between them. This CDR3 has 13 amino acids. CDR3 protein: CASSSGGGTPQHF. For the CDR3, the DNA is TGTGCCAGCAGCTCCGGCGGAGGAACGCCCCAGCATTTT.

The sample holds many counts of this clonotype. The genes are TRBV11-2 and TRBJ2-2, with 10 bases identical to TRBD1. CDR1 and CDR2 (germline): SGHAT, FQNNGV. CDR3 length equals 16 residues. The ends lost 4 bases at V and 5 bases at J; junction bases unmatched: 7. The CDR3 DNA sequence: TGTGCCAGCAGCTCCAATAGGGACAGGGGTACCGGGGAGCTGTTTTTT. The encoded protein is CASSSNRDRGTGELFF.

This clonotype was picked up many times. The chain combines TRBV6-2 or TRBV6-3 with TRBJ2-1; TRBD2 agrees at 12 bases. V was clipped by 0 bases and J by 4 bases; unmatched bases: 10. Germline values: CDR1 MNHEY, CDR2 SVGEGT. This CDR3 region has 19 residues. This CDR3 is CASSYSPGLAGIGYNEQFF. The DNA of the CDR3 is TGTGCCAGCAGTTACTCGCCCGGACTAGCGGGGATTGGGTACAATGAGCAGTTCTTC.

This clonotype has at least ten counts. V usage is TRBV5-1 and J usage is TRBJ2-3; D uncertain. The ends were cut back, 4 bases at V and 0 bases at J, with 15 bases in the middle. The CDR3 spans 16 residues. Germline loops: CDR1 SGHRS, CDR2 YFSETQ. CDR3: CASSAITRASTDTQYF. Here the CDR3 DNA reads TGCGCCAGCAGCGCGATAACACGGGCTAGCACAGATACGCAGTATTTT.

The V and J genes are TRBV5-1 and TRBJ1-1; D perhaps matches TRBD1 (6 bases). The V and J ends lost 6 bases and 5 bases respectively, with 14 bases between them. Per germline, CDR1 SGHRS and CDR2 YFSETQ. The CDR3 spans 13 residues. CDR3 residues: CASTLGAATEAFF. The CDR3 coding sequence is TGCGCCAGCACCCTGGGGGCTGCAACTGAAGCTTTCTTT.

This chain connects TRBV7-6 to TRBJ2-2, with TRBD2 identical over 10 bases. The CDR3 has 15 residues. Germline CDR1 and CDR2: SGHVS and FNYEAQ. The trim removed 3 bases at V and 4 bases at J, leaving 2 bases unmatched. The CDR3 nucleotides read TGTGCCAGCAGCTTTAGCGGGGGGCTCACCGGGGAGCTGTTTTTT. As protein: CASSFSGGLTGELFF.

This clonotype was seen repeatedly, ten times or more. This rearrangement joins TRBV5-1 to TRBJ2-7, with D hard to call. This CDR3 is built from 17 residues. Germline assignment: CDR1 SGHRS and CDR2 YFSETQ. V was shortened by 4 bases and J by 3 bases, with 23 bases between the two germline ends. The CDR3 region has the DNA TGCGCCAGCAGCCCCATTTCCTTCGAAGTTAAAGACTACGAGCAGTACTTC. As protein: CASSPISFEVKDYEQYF.

Here the CDR3 reads CASSLRPRENEQFF. CDR3 DNA sequence: TGTGCCAGCAGCTTAAGGCCCAGGGAGAATGAGCAGTTCTTC. The chain employs TRBV7-3 and TRBJ2-1; either TRBD1 or TRBD2 may fit D (5 bases each). The CDR3 is made up of 14 amino acids. V was cut by 1 base and J by 7 bases, with 11 bases left in between. Germline loops: CDR1 SGHTA, CDR2 FQGTGA.

This clonotype was recorded many times. The V call is TRBV25-1, the J call TRBJ2-3; D is undetermined. Trimming took off 1 base at V and 8 bases at J, with 13 bases between the two ends. Germline V gene lookup returns CDR1 MGHDK and CDR2 SYGVNS. This CDR3 is 14 amino acids long. The CDR3 region has the DNA TGTGCCAGCAGTGAATCTCCATTATGGGGTACGCAGTATTTT. Translation: CASSESPLWGTQYF. Supplemented by reference TRBV25-1 and TRBJ2-3, the full variable domain reads EADIYQTPRYLVIGTGKKITLECSQTMGHDKMYWYQQDPGMELHLIHYSYGVNSTEKGDLSSESTVSRIRTEHFPLTLESARPSHTSQYLCASSESPLWGTQYFGPGTRLTVL.

The CDR3 here is CASRVQTYEQYF. The CDR3 region has the DNA TGTGCCAGCAGAGTACAGACCTACGAGCAGTACTTC. The genes are TRBV2 and TRBJ2-7, with unresolved D. Trimming left V 6 bases short and J 2 bases short, with 8 bases between. The CDR3 extends over 12 amino acids. Looked up from germline, CDR1 is SNHLY and CDR2 is FYNNEI.

The chain couples TRBV15 to TRBJ2-1; TRBD2 is a possible D gene (5 bases). V was pared by 4 bases and J by 4 bases, with 20 bases between. Germline V gene sequence: CDR1 LNHNV, CDR2 YYDKDF (reference sequence). The CDR3 consists of 17 residues. CDR3 sequence: CATSIDPRTRTYNEQFF. The CDR3, as DNA: TGTGCCACCAGCATAGACCCTCGGACCCGGACTTACAATGAGCAGTTCTTC. Drawing the rest from reference TRBV15 and TRBJ2-1, the complete variable domain is DAMVIQNPRYQVTQFGKPVTLSCSQTLNHNVMYWYQQKSSQAPKLLFHYYDKDFNNEADTPDNFQSRRPNTSFCFLDIRSPGLGDTAMYLCATSIDPRTRTYNEQFFGPGTRLTVL.

The chain has TRBV5-1 and TRBJ1-1; D may be TRBD1 (5 bases). Germline lookup yields CDR1 SGHRS and CDR2 YFSETQ. Trimming stripped 0 bases from V and 11 bases from J, with 11 bases between. CDR3 length: 12 residues. The CDR3 bases are TGCGCCAGCAGCTTGGAAAGAGGGACCGCTTTCTTT. Encoded protein: CASSLERGTAFF.

This chain joins TRBV29-1 and TRBJ2-5, with 9 bases aligning to TRBD1. The CDR3 is 14 amino acids. Germline loops: CDR1 SQVTM, CDR2 ANQGSEA. V trimming: 8 bases; J trimming: 4 bases; junction bases outside the gene matches: 11. The CDR3 nucleotides read TGCAGCACTAACTACGGGACAGGGATAGAGACCCAGTACTTC. Encoded protein: CSTNYGTGIETQYF.

V usage is TRBV6-1 and J usage is TRBJ1-5; perhaps TRBD1 as D (5 bases). Trimming took off 7 bases at V and 2 bases at J, with 12 bases between the two ends. The CDR3 length is 14 residues. Germline loops: CDR1 MNHNS, CDR2 SASEGT. The CDR3 reads CASNYDSGNQPQHF. The CDR3 nucleotides read TGTGCCAGCAACTACGACAGCGGCAATCAGCCCCAGCATTTT.

This clonotype showed up many times. This chain connects TRBV7-9 to TRBJ2-1; 7 positions match TRBD1. J lost 6 bases, V lost 5 bases, and 13 bases had no gene match. This CDR3 is 16 amino acids long. CDR1 and CDR2 (germline): SEHNR, FQNEAQ (reference sequence). CDR3 amino acids: CASSPRQGGMGNEQFF. The CDR3 DNA follows: TGTGCCAGCAGCCCCCGACAGGGTGGGATGGGCAATGAGCAGTTCTTC.